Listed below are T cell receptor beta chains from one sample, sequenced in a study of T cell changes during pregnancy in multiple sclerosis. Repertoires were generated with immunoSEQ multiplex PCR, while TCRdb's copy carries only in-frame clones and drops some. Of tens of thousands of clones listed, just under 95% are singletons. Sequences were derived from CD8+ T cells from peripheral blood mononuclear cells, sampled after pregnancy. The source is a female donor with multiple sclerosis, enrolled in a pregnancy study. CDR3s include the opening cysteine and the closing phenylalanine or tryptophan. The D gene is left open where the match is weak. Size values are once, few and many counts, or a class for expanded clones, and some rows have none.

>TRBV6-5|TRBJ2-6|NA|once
TGTGCCAGCAGGGAGAGTGTCTCTGGGGCCAACGTCCTGACTTTC
CASRESVSGANVLTF
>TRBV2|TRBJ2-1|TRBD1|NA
TGTGCCACCGTTATATCCGGGACAGGGGACAATGAGCAGTTCTTC
CATVISGTGDNEQFF
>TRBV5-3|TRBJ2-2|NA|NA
TGTGCCAGAAGCCGAGATTTCACCGGGGAGCTGTTTTTT
CARSRDFTGELFF
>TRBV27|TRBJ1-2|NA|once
TGTGCCAGCAGACAGGATGCTAACTATGGCTACACCTTC
CASRQDANYGYTF
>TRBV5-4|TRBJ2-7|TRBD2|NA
TGTGCCAGCAGTGCTACTAGCGGGATCTCCTACGAGCAGTACTTC
CASSATSGISYEQYF
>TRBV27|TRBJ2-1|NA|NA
TGTGCCAGCAGTTTAGGGGGGAGGTTGAATGAGCAGTTCTTC
CASSLGGRLNEQFF
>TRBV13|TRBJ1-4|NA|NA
TGTGCCAGCAGCTTAAGCGGGGGCGAAAAACTGTTTTTT
CASSLSGGEKLFF
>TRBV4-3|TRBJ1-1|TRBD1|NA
TGCGCCAGCAGCCAAGAGCAGGGGGTCGAACTTTTCACTGAAGCTTTCTTT
CASSQEQGVELFTEAFF
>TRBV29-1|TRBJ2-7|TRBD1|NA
TGCAGCGCACTACGGGACAGCAACGAGCAGTACTTC
CSALRDSNEQYF
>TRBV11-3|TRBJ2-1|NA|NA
TGTGCCAGCAGCTCGTACAGGGAGCCCAATAATCAGCAGTTCTTC
CASSSYREPNNQQFF
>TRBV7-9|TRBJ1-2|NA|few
TGTGCCAGCAGCTTAGAGGGCAGGGTTGACTATGGCTACACCTTC
CASSLEGRVDYGYTF
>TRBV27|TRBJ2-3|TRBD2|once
TGTGCCAGCAGCTCAGGACTAGCGGTTGGTCAATCCACAGATACGCAGTATTTT
CASSSGLAVGQSTDTQYF
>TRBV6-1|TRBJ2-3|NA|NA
TGTGCCAGCAGTGAATGGTGGGGGCCCAGCACAGATACGCAGTATTTT
CASSEWWGPSTDTQYF
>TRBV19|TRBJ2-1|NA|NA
TGTGCCAGTAGTCTCCTCTGGGGGGAGAAGAGGAATGAGCAGTTCTTC
CASSLLWGEKRNEQFF
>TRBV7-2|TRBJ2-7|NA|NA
TGTGCCAGCAGCTTAGCGGGGCAGGGGACCTACGAGCAGTACTTC
CASSLAGQGTYEQYF
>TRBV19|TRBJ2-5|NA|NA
TGTGCCAGTAGTATCATTCCCATCGTTATGAGGCCTCAAGAGACCCAGTACTTC
CASSIIPIVMRPQETQYF
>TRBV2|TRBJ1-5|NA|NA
TGTGCCAGCAGTGGATACAGGGATCGTCAGCCCCAGCATTTT
CASSGYRDRQPQHF
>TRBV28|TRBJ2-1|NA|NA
TGTGCCAGCAGTTTGGGGGCGGGCAATGAGCAGTTCTTC
CASSLGAGNEQFF
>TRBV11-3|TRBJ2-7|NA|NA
TGTGCCAGCAGCCCAGGTAGAGAGTGGCCCCCCTACGAGCAGTACTTC
CASSPGREWPPYEQYF
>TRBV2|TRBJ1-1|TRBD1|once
TGTGCCAGCAGTGGAGGACAGGGGAACACTGAAGCTTTCTTT
CASSGGQGNTEAFF
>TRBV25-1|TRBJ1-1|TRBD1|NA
TGTGCCAGCAGTGTACAACAGGGGGCTGGGACTGAAGCTTTCTTT
CASSVQQGAGTEAFF
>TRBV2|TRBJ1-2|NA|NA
TGTGCCAGCAGGGGGGAGGCCTATGGCTACACCTTC
CASRGEAYGYTF
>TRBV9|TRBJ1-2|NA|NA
TGTGCCAGCAGCGGCGGGGCGGACCCATATGGCTACACCTTC
CASSGGADPYGYTF
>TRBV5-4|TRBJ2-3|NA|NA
TGTGCCAGCAGCGGGGGGACCTCCACAGATACGCAGTATTTT
CASSGGTSTDTQYF
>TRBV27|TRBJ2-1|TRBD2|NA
TGTGCCAGCAGCCCTAGCGGGAATTACAATGAGCAGTTCTTC
CASSPSGNYNEQFF
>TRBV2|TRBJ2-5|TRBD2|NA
TGTGCCAGCAGTGTGCGGACTAGCGATGAGGAGACCCAGTACTTC
CASSVRTSDEETQYF
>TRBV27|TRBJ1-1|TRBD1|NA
TGTGCCAGCAGCCCACAGGGGGCAAGAACTGAAGCTTTCTTT
CASSPQGARTEAFF
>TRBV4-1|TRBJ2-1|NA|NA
TGCGCCAGCAGCCCCGGGACCCAGGGAGGTGCGCAGTTCTTC
CASSPGTQGGAQFF